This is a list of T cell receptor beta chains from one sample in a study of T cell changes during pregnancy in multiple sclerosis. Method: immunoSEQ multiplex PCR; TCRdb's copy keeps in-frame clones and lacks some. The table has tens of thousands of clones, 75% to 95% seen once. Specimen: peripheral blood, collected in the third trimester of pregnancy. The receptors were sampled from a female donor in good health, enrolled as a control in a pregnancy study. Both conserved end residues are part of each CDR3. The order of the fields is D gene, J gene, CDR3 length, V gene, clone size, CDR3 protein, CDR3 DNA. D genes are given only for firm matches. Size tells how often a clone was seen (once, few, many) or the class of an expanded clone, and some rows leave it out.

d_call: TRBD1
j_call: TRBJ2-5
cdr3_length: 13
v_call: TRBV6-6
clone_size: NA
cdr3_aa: CASRDRGVETQYF
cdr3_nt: TGTGCCAGCAGAGACAGGGGGGTAGAGACCCAGTACTTC

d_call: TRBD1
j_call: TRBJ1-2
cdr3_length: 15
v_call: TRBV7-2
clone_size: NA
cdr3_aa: CASSSGQGGNYGYTF
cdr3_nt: TGTGCCAGCAGCTCAGGACAGGGGGGAAACTATGGCTACACCTTC

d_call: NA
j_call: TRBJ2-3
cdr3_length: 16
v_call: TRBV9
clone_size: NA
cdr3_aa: CASSVDGVWGEDTQYF
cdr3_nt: TGTGCCAGCAGCGTAGATGGGGTCTGGGGGGAGGATACGCAGTATTTT

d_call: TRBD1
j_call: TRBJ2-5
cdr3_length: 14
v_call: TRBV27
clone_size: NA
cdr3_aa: CASSPGTAKRTQYF
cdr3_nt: TGTGCCAGCAGTCCTGGGACAGCCAAAAGGACCCAGTACTTC

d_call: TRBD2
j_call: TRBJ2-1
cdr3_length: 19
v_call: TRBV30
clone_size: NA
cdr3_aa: CAWSRDRGTSGRTYNEQFF
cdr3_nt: TGTGCCTGGAGCCGGGACAGGGGAACTAGCGGGAGGACCTACAATGAGCAGTTCTTC

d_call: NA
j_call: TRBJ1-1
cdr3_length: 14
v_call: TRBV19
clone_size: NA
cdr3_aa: CASSLRRENTEAFF
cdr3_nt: TGTGCCAGTAGTTTACGCCGGGAGAACACTGAAGCTTTCTTT

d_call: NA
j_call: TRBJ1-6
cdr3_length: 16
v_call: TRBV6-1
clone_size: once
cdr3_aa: CASSESSVRDNSPLHF
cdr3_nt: TGTGCCAGCAGTGAATCGAGTGTTCGGGATAATTCACCCCTCCACTTT

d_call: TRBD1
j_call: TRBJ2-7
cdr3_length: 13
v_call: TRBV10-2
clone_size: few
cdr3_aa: CASSTTGGYEQYF
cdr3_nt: TGCGCCAGCAGCACGACAGGGGGCTACGAGCAGTACTTC

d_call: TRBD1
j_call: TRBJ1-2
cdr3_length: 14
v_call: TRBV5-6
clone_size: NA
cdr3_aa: CASRGTGKGNGYTF
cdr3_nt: TGTGCCAGCAGGGGGACAGGGAAGGGAAATGGCTACACCTTC

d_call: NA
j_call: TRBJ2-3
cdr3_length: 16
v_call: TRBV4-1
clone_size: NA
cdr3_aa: CASSQDPGEGADTQYF
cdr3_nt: TGCGCCAGCAGCCAAGATCCGGGGGAGGGGGCAGATACGCAGTATTTT

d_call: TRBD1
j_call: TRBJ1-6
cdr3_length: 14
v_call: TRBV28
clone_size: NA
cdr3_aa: CASIPGQHNSPLHF
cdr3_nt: TGTGCCAGCATCCCGGGACAGCATAATTCACCCCTCCACTTT

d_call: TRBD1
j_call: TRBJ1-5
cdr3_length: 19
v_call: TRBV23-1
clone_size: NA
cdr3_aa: CASSPLDRGKRNSNQPQHF
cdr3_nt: TGCGCCAGCAGTCCCCTCGACAGGGGGAAACGAAATAGCAATCAGCCCCAGCATTTT

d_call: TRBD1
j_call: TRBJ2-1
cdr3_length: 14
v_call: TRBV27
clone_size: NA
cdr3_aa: CASSFRDRANEQFF
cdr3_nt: TGTGCCAGCAGTTTCCGGGACAGGGCCAATGAGCAGTTCTTC

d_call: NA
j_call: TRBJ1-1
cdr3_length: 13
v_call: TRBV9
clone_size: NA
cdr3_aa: CASMGQSNTEAFF
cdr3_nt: TGTGCCAGCATGGGGCAGTCGAACACTGAAGCTTTCTTT

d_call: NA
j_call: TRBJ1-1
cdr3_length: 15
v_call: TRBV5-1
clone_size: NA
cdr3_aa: CASSLGITMNTEAFF
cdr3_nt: TGCGCCAGCAGCTTGGGGATCACTATGAACACTGAAGCTTTCTTT

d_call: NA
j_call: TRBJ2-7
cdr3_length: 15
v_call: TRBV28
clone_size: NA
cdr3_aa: CASRITSAQPYEQYF
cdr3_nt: TGTGCCAGCAGGATCACCTCAGCGCAACCCTACGAGCAGTACTTC

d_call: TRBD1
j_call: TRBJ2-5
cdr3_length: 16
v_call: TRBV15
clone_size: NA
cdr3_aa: CATSRDTRGRQETQYF
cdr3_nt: TGTGCCACCAGCAGAGATACGAGGGGGCGGCAAGAGACCCAGTACTTC

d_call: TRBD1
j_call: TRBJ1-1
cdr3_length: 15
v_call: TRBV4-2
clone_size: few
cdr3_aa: CASSQAWTGNTEAFF
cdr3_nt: TGTGCCAGCAGCCAAGCCTGGACAGGGAACACTGAAGCTTTCTTT

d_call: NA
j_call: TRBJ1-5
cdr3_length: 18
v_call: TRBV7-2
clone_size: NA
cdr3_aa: CASSLRGSRGGGYQPQHF
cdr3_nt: TGTGCCAGCAGCCTGAGGGGTTCGAGGGGGGGAGGCTATCAGCCCCAGCATTTT

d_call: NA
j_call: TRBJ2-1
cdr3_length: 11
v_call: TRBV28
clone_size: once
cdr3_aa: CASSPMREQFF
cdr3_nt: TGTGCCAGCAGTCCCATGAGGGAGCAGTTCTTC

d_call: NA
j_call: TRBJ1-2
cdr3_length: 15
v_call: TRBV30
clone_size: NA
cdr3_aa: CAWTATGRAGRGYTF
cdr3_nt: TGTGCCTGGACCGCCACCGGCAGGGCTGGTCGAGGCTACACCTTC

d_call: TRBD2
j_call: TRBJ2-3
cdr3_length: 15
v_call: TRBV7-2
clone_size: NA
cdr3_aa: CASSSWRGAGDTQYF
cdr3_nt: TGTGCCAGCAGCTCATGGCGGGGGGCTGGGGATACGCAGTATTTT

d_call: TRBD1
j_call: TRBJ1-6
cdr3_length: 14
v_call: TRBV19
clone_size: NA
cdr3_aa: CATTTGARNSPLHF
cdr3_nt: TGTGCCACCACTACAGGGGCACGGAATTCACCCCTCCACTTT

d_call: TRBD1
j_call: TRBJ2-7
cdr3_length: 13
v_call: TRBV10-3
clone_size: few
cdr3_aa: CAISVKGAGEQYF
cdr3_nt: TGTGCCATCAGTGTGAAGGGGGCGGGCGAGCAGTACTTC

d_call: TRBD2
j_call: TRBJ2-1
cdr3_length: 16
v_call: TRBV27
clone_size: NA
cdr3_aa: CASSFGSGTIYNEQFF
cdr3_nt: TGTGCCAGCAGTTTCGGGAGCGGGACCATATACAATGAGCAGTTCTTC

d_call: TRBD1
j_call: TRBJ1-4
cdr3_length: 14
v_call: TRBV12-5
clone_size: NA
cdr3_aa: CASGSGTVNEKLFF
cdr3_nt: TGTGCTAGTGGTTCCGGGACAGTCAATGAAAAACTGTTTTTT

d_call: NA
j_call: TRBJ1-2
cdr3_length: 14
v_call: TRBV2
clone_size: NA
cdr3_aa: CASSEYRSNYGYTF
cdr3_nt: TGTGCCAGCAGTGAGTACAGATCTAACTATGGCTACACCTTC

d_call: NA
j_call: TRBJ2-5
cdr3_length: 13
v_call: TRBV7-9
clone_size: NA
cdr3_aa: CASSLVAEETQYF
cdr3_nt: TGTGCCAGCAGCTTAGTGGCGGAAGAGACCCAGTACTTC